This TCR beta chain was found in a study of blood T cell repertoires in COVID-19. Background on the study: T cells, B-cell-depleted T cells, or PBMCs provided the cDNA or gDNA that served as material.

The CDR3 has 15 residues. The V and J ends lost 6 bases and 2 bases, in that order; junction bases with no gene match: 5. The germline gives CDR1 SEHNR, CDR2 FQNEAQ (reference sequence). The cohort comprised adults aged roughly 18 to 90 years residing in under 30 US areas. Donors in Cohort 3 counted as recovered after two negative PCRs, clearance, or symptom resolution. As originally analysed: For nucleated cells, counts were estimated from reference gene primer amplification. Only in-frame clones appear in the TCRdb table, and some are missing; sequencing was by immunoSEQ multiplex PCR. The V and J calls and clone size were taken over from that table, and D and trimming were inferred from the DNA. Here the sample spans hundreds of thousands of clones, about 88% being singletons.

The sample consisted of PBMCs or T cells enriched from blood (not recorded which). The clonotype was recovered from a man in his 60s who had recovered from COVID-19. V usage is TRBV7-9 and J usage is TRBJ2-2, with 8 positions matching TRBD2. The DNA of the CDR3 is TGTGCCAGCAGGGGCGGGGGGCCTAACACCGGGGAGCTGTTTTTT. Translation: CASRGGGPNTGELFF.